This T cell receptor beta chain was obtained from a study of T-cell memory formation after mild COVID-19. Turning to the study itself: TCR clusters mostly belonged to single donors.

Study findings and constraints: Some clones that responded turned up in pre-infection memory, which suggests that cross-reactive memory joined in. Day 15 to 85 contracting clones showed balanced CD4/CD8; day 15 to 37 expanders favored CD4+.

To note about this clonotype: Antigen specificity is unknown.

Germline V gene data show CDR1 as MNHEY and CDR2 as SMNVEV (reference sequence). V lost 4 bases to trimming and J lost 4 bases, with 11 bases between them. The CDR3 runs to 14 residues. TCRdb passed the 5' RACE reads through MiXCR, listing each CDR3 protein once. The repertoire holds hundreds of thousands of distinct CDR3 sequences, with around 20% as singletons. The TCR was taken from an adult woman who had mild COVID-19 (a few samples of this study predate the infection). Cell type and time point are not known. The chain combines TRBV27 with TRBJ2-1; perhaps D is TRBD1 or TRBD2 (5 bases each). Sequencing was performed on PBMCs or a T cell subset sorted from them (not recorded which). The CDR3 DNA is TGTGCCAGCAGTTCCCAGGGACCTTACAATGAGCAGTTCTTC. Protein sequence: CASSSQGPYNEQFF.